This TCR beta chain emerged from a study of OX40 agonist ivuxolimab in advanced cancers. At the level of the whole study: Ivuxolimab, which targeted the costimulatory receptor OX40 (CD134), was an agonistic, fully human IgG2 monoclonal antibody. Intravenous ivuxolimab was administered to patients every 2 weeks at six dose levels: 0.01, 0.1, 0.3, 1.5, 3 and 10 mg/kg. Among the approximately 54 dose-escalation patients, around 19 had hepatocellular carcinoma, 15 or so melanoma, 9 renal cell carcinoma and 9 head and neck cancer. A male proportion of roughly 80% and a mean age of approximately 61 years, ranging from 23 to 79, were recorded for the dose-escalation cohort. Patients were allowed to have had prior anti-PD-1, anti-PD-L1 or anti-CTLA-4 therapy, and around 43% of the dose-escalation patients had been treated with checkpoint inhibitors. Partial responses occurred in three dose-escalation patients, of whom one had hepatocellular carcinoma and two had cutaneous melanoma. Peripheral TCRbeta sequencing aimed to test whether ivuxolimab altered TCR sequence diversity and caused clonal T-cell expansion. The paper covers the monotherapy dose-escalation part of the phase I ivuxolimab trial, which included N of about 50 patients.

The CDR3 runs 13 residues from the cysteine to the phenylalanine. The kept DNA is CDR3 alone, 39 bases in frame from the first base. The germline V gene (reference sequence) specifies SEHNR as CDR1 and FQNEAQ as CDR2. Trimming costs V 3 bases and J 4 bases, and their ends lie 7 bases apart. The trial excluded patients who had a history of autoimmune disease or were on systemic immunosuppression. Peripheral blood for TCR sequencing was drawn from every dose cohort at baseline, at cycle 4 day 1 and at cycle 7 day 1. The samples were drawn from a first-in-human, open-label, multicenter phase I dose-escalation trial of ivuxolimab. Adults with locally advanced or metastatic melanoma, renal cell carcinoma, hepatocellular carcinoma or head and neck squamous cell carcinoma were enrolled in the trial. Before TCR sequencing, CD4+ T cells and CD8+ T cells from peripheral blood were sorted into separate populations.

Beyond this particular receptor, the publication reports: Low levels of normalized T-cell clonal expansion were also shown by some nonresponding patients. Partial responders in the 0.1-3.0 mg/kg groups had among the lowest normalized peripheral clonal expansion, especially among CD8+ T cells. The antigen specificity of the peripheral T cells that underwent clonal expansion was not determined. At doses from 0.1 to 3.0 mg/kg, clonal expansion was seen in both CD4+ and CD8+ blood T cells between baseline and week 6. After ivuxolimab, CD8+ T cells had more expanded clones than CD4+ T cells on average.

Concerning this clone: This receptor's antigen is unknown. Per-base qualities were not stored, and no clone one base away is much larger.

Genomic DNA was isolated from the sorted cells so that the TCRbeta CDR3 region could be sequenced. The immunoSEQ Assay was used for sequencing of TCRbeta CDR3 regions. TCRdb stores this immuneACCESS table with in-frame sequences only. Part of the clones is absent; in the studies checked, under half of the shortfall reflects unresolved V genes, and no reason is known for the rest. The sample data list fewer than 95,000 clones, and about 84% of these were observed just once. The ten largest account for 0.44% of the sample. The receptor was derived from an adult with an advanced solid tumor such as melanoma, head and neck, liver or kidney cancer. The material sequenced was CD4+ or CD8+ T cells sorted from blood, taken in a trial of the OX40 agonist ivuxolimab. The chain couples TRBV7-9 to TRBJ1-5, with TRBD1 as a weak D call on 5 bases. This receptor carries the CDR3 CASSFRQNQPQHF. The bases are TGTGCCAGCAGCTTTAGACAGAATCAGCCCCAGCATTTT.